A single sample gave rise to the 21 T cell receptor beta chains below, sequenced in a study of T-cell memory formation after mild COVID-19. Each CDR3 protein gets one entry after TCRdb re-called the 5' RACE reads with MiXCR. The sample holds approximately 580,000 distinct CDR3 sequences, about a fifth seen once. Sequencing used PBMCs or a T cell subset sorted from them (not recorded which). These receptors were taken from an adult woman who had mild COVID-19 (a few samples of this study predate the infection). Cell type and time point are not known.

The CDR3 reads CASSFLDLRTYNEQFF. CDR3 DNA sequence: TGTGCCAGCAGTTTTCTGGACCTCCGTACCTACAATGAGCAGTTCTTC. J is TRBJ2-1 and V is TRBV5-6, with D uncertain. V was clipped by 5 bases and J by 2 bases, with 17 bases between them. The CDR3 runs to 16 residues. Germline V gene data show CDR1 as SGHDT and CDR2 as YYEEEE.

This clonotype was observed at least ten times. The genes are TRBV7-9 and TRBJ1-1; TRBD1 might be the D (5 bases). Per the germline V gene, CDR1 is SEHNR and CDR2 is FQNEAQ (reference sequence). This CDR3 contains 17 residues. V was cut by 2 bases and J by 1 base, with 17 bases left in between. The CDR3 reads CASSLWAWGRENTEAFF. The DNA of the CDR3 is TGTGCCAGCAGCTTATGGGCGTGGGGCAGGGAGAACACTGAAGCTTTCTTT.

The table lists this clonotype with a few counts. V gene TRBV20-1 combines with J gene TRBJ1-5, with D possibly TRBD1 on 5 matching bases. The V end was cut by 0 bases, the J end by 3 bases, with 15 bases between. CDR3 length: 16 residues. Germline V gene data show CDR1 as DFQATT and CDR2 as SNEGSKA (reference sequence). The CDR3 region is CSARDDRRGTNQPQHF. In DNA, the CDR3 is TGCAGTGCTAGAGACGATAGAAGGGGTACCAATCAGCCCCAGCATTTT.

The sample holds a few counts of this clonotype. The chain joins TRBV24-1 to TRBJ1-1; D remains unclear. This CDR3 has 11 amino acids. CDR1 and CDR2 from the germline V gene are KGHDR and SFDVKD. Trimming removed 8 bases at V and 5 bases at J, with 8 bases between. CDR3: CATTQGTEAFF. CDR3 coding DNA: TGTGCCACCACCCAAGGGACTGAAGCTTTCTTT.

This clonotype turned up a few times. The genes are TRBV5-6 and TRBJ2-2; possibly TRBD1 or TRBD2 for D (5 bases each). This CDR3 comprises 17 residues. The germline CDR1 and CDR2 sequences are SGHDT and YYEEEE. Deletions cut 4 bases from V and 6 bases from J, with 22 bases between. This chain's CDR3 is CASSPGIYQGTAGELFF. The CDR3 DNA follows: TGTGCCAGCAGCCCGGGGATTTATCAGGGTACGGCCGGGGAGCTGTTTTTT.

V and J are TRBV24-1 and TRBJ2-7; the match to TRBD1 covers 8 bases. The CDR3 loop spans 14 amino acids. The trim removed 5 bases at V and 6 bases at J, leaving 8 bases unmatched. Germline CDR1 and CDR2: KGHDR and SFDVKD. CDR3 amino acids: CATSAGTGGGEQYF. CDR3 nucleotides: TGTGCCACCAGTGCGGGGACAGGTGGTGGCGAGCAGTACTTC.

This clonotype was found a few times. The chain links TRBV4-3 to TRBJ2-7, with 9 bases fitting TRBD1. Germline CDR1 LGHNA, CDR2 YSLEER. This CDR3 is built from 14 residues. The trim removed 2 bases at V and 3 bases at J, leaving 2 bases unmatched. For the CDR3, the DNA is TGCGCCAGCAGCCAAACAGGGGGCGACTACGAGCAGTACTTC. Protein: CASSQTGGDYEQYF.

This chain joins TRBV18 and TRBJ2-3; D gene unclear. The CDR3 has 12 amino acids. Germline V gene sequence: CDR1 KGHSH, CDR2 LQKENI. The ends were cut back, 5 bases at V and 6 bases at J, with 9 bases in the middle. CDR3 protein: CASSSIGDTQYF. CDR3 DNA sequence: TGTGCCAGCTCATCGATCGGGGATACGCAGTATTTT.

CDR3: CASSPPVSVYGYTF. For the CDR3, the DNA is TGTGCCAGCTCACCCCCCGTTTCCGTCTATGGCTACACCTTC. This chain links TRBV18 with TRBJ1-2; no clear D. V was clipped by 3 bases and J by 4 bases, with 12 bases between them. Germline V lookup: CDR1 KGHSH, CDR2 LQKENI. This CDR3 has 14 amino acids.

The chain carries TRBV4-2 and TRBJ1-6; 9 positions match TRBD1. Germline lookup yields CDR1 LGHNA and CDR2 YNFKEQ. The J segment lost 6 bases and the V segment lost 0 bases, leaving 9 bases of the junction unmatched. CDR3 length equals 18 residues. CDR3 sequence (DNA): TGTGCCAGCAGCCAAGAGCTGAACCGGGACAGGGTTAATTCACCCCTCCACTTT. It is translated as CASSQELNRDRVNSPLHF.

In DNA, the CDR3 is TGTGCCAGCAGCTTAGCGGCCGGACTAGCGGGGGGCTTGAGCTACAATGAGCAGTTCTTC. Protein sequence: CASSLAAGLAGGLSYNEQFF. J is TRBJ2-1 and V is TRBV7-9, with TRBD2 matching 14 bases. CDR3 size: 20 residues. Germline V gene data show CDR1 as SEHNR and CDR2 as FQNEAQ (reference sequence). The V gene end was trimmed by 0 bases and the J gene end by 3 bases; junction bases not matched to a gene: 10.

The chain couples TRBV25-1 to TRBJ2-5; TRBD1 is a possible D gene (6 bases). From germline, CDR1 is MGHDK and CDR2 SYGVNS. The CDR3 runs 15 residues. Deletions cut 3 bases from V and 4 bases from J, with 15 bases between. Here the CDR3 DNA reads TGTGCCAGCAGTGAGGCACAGGGAAGGCTAGAGACCCAGTACTTC. Amino acids: CASSEAQGRLETQYF.

This clonotype has a handful of counts. The chain carries TRBV7-9 and TRBJ2-7; 14 bases agree with TRBD2. CDR3 size: 16 residues. With 5 bases clipped from V and 3 bases from J, the junction kept 6 bases outside the gene matches. The germline CDR1 and CDR2 sequences are SEHNR and FQNEAQ (reference sequence). CDR3 residues: CASSPWTSGGSYEQYF. The CDR3 DNA is TGTGCCAGCAGCCCTTGGACTAGCGGGGGGAGCTACGAGCAGTACTTC.

The chain has TRBV7-6 and TRBJ2-3; 10 bases match TRBD1. Germline V lookup: CDR1 SGHVS, CDR2 FNYEAQ. The CDR3 is 19 residues long. The ends lost 6 bases at V and 4 bases at J; junction bases unmatched: 19. The CDR3 region has the DNA TGTGCCAGCAGACTAGATCAACCCTCCGGGACAGGGGAGGCAGATACGCAGTATTTT. Protein: CASRLDQPSGTGEADTQYF. Complete variable domain (other parts from reference TRBV7-6 and TRBJ2-3): GAGVSQSPRYKVTKRGQDVALRCDPISGHVSLYWYRQALGQGPEFLTYFNYEAQQDKSGLPNDRFSAERPEGSISTLTIQRTEQRDSAMYRCASRLDQPSGTGEADTQYFGPGTRLTVL.

In its sample, this clonotype was seen a few times. The J gene is TRBJ2-2, the V gene TRBV7-2, with 11 bases fitting TRBD2. Germline V gene data show CDR1 as SGHTA and CDR2 as FQGNSA. Trimming took 6 bases from V and 6 from J; bases not matched to a gene: 3. The CDR3 runs 14 residues. CDR3 protein: CASSSGRASGELFF. In DNA, the CDR3 is TGTGCCAGCAGTAGCGGGAGGGCCTCCGGGGAGCTGTTTTTT.

The chain employs TRBV25-1 and TRBJ2-5; 7 bases map to TRBD2. The V and J ends lost 1 base and 4 bases, in that order; junction bases with no gene match: 12. The CDR3 loop spans 17 amino acids. CDR1 and CDR2 (germline): MGHDK, SYGVNS. The CDR3 spells CASSELRREPGGETQYF. CDR3 coding DNA: TGTGCCAGCAGTGAATTGAGGCGGGAGCCCGGGGGAGAGACCCAGTACTTC.

This clonotype showed up just once. The chain carries TRBV5-5 and TRBJ1-1; unclear D gene. Per the germline V gene, CDR1 is SGHKS and CDR2 is YYEKEE (reference sequence). Trimming shortened V by 3 bases and J by 0 bases, and 15 bases separated the two germline ends. CDR3 size: 16 residues. CDR3 loop: CASSSQRVEMNTEAFF. The CDR3 DNA reads TGTGCCAGCAGCTCACAACGGGTGGAGATGAACACTGAAGCTTTCTTT. Combining the CDR3 with reference TRBV5-5 and TRBJ1-1 gives the whole variable domain DAGVTQSPTHLIKTRGQQVTLRCSPISGHKSVSWYQQVLGQGPQFIFQYYEKEERGRGNFPDRFSARQFPNYSSELNVNALLLGDSALYLCASSSQRVEMNTEAFFGQGTRLTVV.

This clonotype was counted a few times. The genes are TRBV29-1 and TRBJ2-7; the D gene is possibly TRBD2 (7 bases). The CDR3 runs 13 residues. Trimming removed 7 bases at V and 0 bases at J, with 13 bases between. Germline V gene data show CDR1 as SQVTM and CDR2 as ANQGSEA. The CDR3 protein is CSALGGLSYEQYF. The CDR3 DNA reads TGCAGCGCCCTGGGGGGGCTCTCCTACGAGCAGTACTTC.

V is TRBV15 and J is TRBJ2-7; the D gene is possibly TRBD2 (5 bases). Germline assignment: CDR1 LNHNV and CDR2 YYDKDF (reference sequence). V lost 1 base to trimming and J lost 3 bases, with 10 bases between them. The CDR3 has 14 amino acids. The CDR3 nucleotides read TGTGCCACCAGCAGAGGAATCAGCGGCTACGAGCAGTACTTC. It yields the protein CATSRGISGYEQYF.

This rearrangement joins TRBV7-6 to TRBJ2-1; D possibly corresponds to TRBD2 (6 bases). V lost 1 base to trimming and J lost 2 bases, with 12 bases between them. CDR1 and CDR2 from the germline V gene are SGHVS and FNYEAQ. CDR3 length: 16 amino acids. The CDR3 DNA is TGTGCCAGCAGCTTAGGAACCGGGACTCCCTACAATGAGCAGTTCTTC. Its translation is CASSLGTGTPYNEQFF.

This clonotype was recorded a few times. This chain connects TRBV7-6 to TRBJ2-3; D is unclear. The germline CDR1 and CDR2 sequences are SGHVS and FNYEAQ. The germline V and J ends were trimmed by 0 bases and 2 bases, with 9 bases remaining between them. This CDR3 comprises 15 residues. This chain's CDR3 is CASSLAGLNTDTQYF. CDR3 DNA: TGTGCCAGCAGCTTAGCGGGCCTGAACACAGATACGCAGTATTTT.